Below are 20 T cell receptor beta chains sequenced from a single sample in a study of cytomegalovirus exposure and HLA in healthy donors. Vbeta (60) and Jbeta (13) primers were used in the PCR. Method: immunoSEQ multiplex PCR; TCRdb's copy keeps in-frame clones and lacks some. The sample lists 160,000 or so clones, 80% seen once, with approximately 4.5% in the top ten. Sequenced: PBMCs. The source of these receptors is a man aged 25 to 40 in good health and CMV-seronegative.

This clone was found once. V usage is TRBV19 and J usage is TRBJ2-7; 9 nucleotides line up with TRBD1. This CDR3 contains 16 residues. The V segment lost 0 bases and the J segment 1 base; nucleotides outside the gene matches: 4. Germline V gene sequence: CDR1 LNHDA, CDR2 SQIVND (reference sequence). The CDR3 spells CASSIDSGTGSYEQYF. CDR3 bases: TGTGCCAGTAGTATAGATTCGGGGACAGGGTCCTACGAGCAGTACTTC.

This clone was picked up one time. The V call is TRBV5-4, the J call TRBJ2-5; no firm D call. The tail of the sequence fits TRBJ2-7 better, so the J call may be wrong. The CDR3 extends over 13 amino acids. Germline assignment: CDR1 SGHNT and CDR2 YYREEE (reference sequence). The CDR3 is CASSLAGYYEQYF. Here the CDR3 DNA reads TGTGCCAGCAGCTTGGCCGGGTACTACGAGCAGTACTTC.

The genes are TRBV30 and TRBJ1-6; TRBD1 might be the D (6 bases). CDR1 and CDR2 from the germline V gene are GTSNPN and SVGIG (reference sequence). V was cut by 2 bases and J by 10 bases, with 15 bases left in between. The CDR3 loop spans 14 amino acids. CDR3 sequence (DNA): TGTGCCTGGAGTCGGGGGGGGGCCAAGTCACCCCTCCACTTT. Its translation is CAWSRGGAKSPLHF.

The rearrangement uses TRBV28 and TRBJ2-1; TRBD2 matches at 15 bases. The trim removed 5 bases at V and 12 bases at J, leaving 14 bases unmatched. CDR3 length: 17 amino acids. The germline gives CDR1 MDHEN, CDR2 SYDVKM. The CDR3 protein is CASSPQGLAGGSGRQFF. CDR3 DNA: TGTGCCAGCAGTCCCCAAGGACTAGCGGGGGGGTCAGGGAGGCAGTTCTTC.

As concerns this clone: It is likely a read error, because the conserved phenylalanine at the end of the CDR3 is missing. The DNA is left out, because the CDR3 cannot be placed on it with certainty; the CDR3 is given as TCRdb lists it. The genes are TRBV20-1 and TRBJ1-2; the D call TRBD1 from the table was never checked on the DNA. Germline values: CDR1 DFQATT, CDR2 SNEGSKA (reference sequence). 10 amino acids form the CDR3, both terminal residues included. The chain's CDR3 is CSARQDSLYV.

The V gene is TRBV7-6, the J gene TRBJ2-5, with 7 positions matching TRBD2. The J call may be mistaken, given a closer DNA end match to TRBJ2-7. The CDR3 length is 13 residues. Germline V gives CDR1 SGHVS, CDR2 FNYEAQ. CDR3 sequence: CASSFQREGEQYF. The DNA of the CDR3 is TGTGCCAGCAGCTTTCAGCGGGAAGGCGAGCAGTACTTC.

A few counts support this clone. This chain connects TRBV4-3 to TRBJ2-7; D is possibly TRBD1 (5 bases). Trimming cost V 0 bases and J 7 bases, with 13 bases left between them. There are 14 residues in the CDR3. The germline V gene encodes CDR1 LGHNA and CDR2 YSLEER. CDR3 protein: CASSQDGALVEQYF. The CDR3 DNA is TGCGCCAGCAGCCAAGATGGGGCTTTAGTAGAGCAGTACTTC.

The rearrangement links TRBV2 to TRBJ2-7; 8 positions agree with TRBD1. V lost 6 bases and J lost 2; bases outside the gene matches: 6. CDR1 SNHLY and CDR2 FYNNEI come from the germline V gene. CDR3 length: 14 residues. The CDR3: CASRKTGATYEQYF. The CDR3 DNA is TGTGCCAGCAGGAAGACAGGGGCGACCTACGAGCAGTACTTC.

V is TRBV19 and J is TRBJ2-7; TRBD1 is a possible D gene (6 bases). V shed 1 base and J shed 2 bases, with 9 bases lying between them. CDR3 length: 14 amino acids. Germline V lookup: CDR1 LNHDA, CDR2 SQIVND (reference sequence). The CDR3 loop is CASSIGQETYEQYF. The CDR3 DNA follows: TGTGCCAGTAGTATAGGACAGGAAACCTACGAGCAGTACTTC.

This chain uses TRBV7-2 with TRBJ1-2, with D hard to call. This CDR3 is built from 12 residues. V was trimmed by 5 bases and J by 8 bases, leaving 12 bases between them. Germline V gives CDR1 SGHTA, CDR2 FQGNSA. CDR3 DNA sequence: TGTGCCAGCAGCCCCGCCGTCGGGGGCTACACCTTC. Amino acid sequence: CASSPAVGGYTF.

The chain has TRBV7-9 and TRBJ1-1; 7 bases are a match to TRBD1. Germline assignment: CDR1 SEHNR and CDR2 FQNEAQ (reference sequence). V dropped 2 bases and J dropped 4; count of bases not matched to a gene: 4. The CDR3 spans 14 residues. CDR3 sequence reads: CASSLPTGTTEAFF. The CDR3 nucleotides read TGTGCCAGCAGCTTACCGACAGGGACCACTGAAGCTTTCTTT.

This clone showed up just a few times. The rearrangement links TRBV27 to TRBJ2-7; 7 bases fit TRBD1. V gave up 3 bases and J gave up 4 bases; unmatched junction bases: 3. The CDR3 totals 13 residues. Looked up from germline, CDR1 is MNHEY and CDR2 is SMNVEV (reference sequence). The CDR3 region has the DNA TGTGCCAGCAGTTTGGGACAGCTTTACGAGCAGTACTTC. This gives the protein CASSLGQLYEQYF.

A few counts support this clone. The chain links TRBV7-3 to TRBJ2-2; 9 bases match TRBD1. Germline CDR1 is SGHTA and CDR2 is FQGTGA. V shed 5 bases, J shed 4 bases, and the junction held 8 bases outside the gene matches. CDR3 length: 16 amino acids. The CDR3 bases are TGTGCCAGCAGCAATCCGGGACAGGGTGTCACCGGGGAGCTGTTTTTT. This codes for CASSNPGQGVTGELFF.

This rearrangement joins TRBV11-2 to TRBJ1-4, with TRBD1 as a possible D gene (5 bases). The CDR3 contains 16 residues. V lost 5 bases, J lost 6 bases, and 19 bases lay in between. Germline values: CDR1 SGHAT, CDR2 FQNNGV. The DNA of the CDR3 is TGTGCCAGCAGCCTAGGACAAGGCATGCAATATGAAAAACTGTTTTTT. It codes for CASSLGQGMQYEKLFF.

The rearrangement joins TRBV11-2 to TRBJ1-2; the match to TRBD1 covers 8 bases. The trim removed 7 bases at V and 4 bases at J, leaving 2 bases unmatched. Germline CDR1 and CDR2: SGHAT and FQNNGV. The CDR3 totals 12 residues. DNA for the CDR3: TGTGCCAGCAAGGGGACAGGCTATGGCTACACCTTC. Its protein is CASKGTGYGYTF.

The chain combines TRBV5-1 with TRBJ2-7; D uncertain. Germline lookup yields CDR1 SGHRS and CDR2 YFSETQ. Deletions cut 0 bases from V and 5 bases from J, with 9 bases between. The CDR3 consists of 13 residues. The CDR3 loop is CASSLAGVHEQYF. The CDR3 nucleotides are TGCGCCAGCAGCTTGGCAGGCGTCCACGAGCAGTACTTC.

For this clone: The germline gene is not matched at one end of the junction; a read error may be the cause. The chain joins TRBV5-6 to TRBJ1-2; D is unclear. The germline CDR1 and CDR2 sequences are SGHDT and YYEEEE. The CDR3 loop spans 15 amino acids. The CDR3, as DNA: TGTGCCAGCAGCCTCGGGAGGGTATTTAACTATAGCTACACCTTC. It specifies CASSLGRVFNYSYTF.

CDR3 sequence reads: CASSQGQTGWEQYF. For the CDR3, the DNA is TGCGCCAGCAGCCAAGGGCAGACGGGGTGGGAGCAGTACTTC. The V call is TRBV4-3, the J call TRBJ2-7; D is possibly TRBD2 (5 bases). The V and J ends lost 1 base and 7 bases respectively, with 14 bases between them. The CDR3 is 14 amino acids. Per the germline V gene, CDR1 is LGHNA and CDR2 is YSLEER.

The chain has TRBV6-5 and TRBJ1-4; no clear D. The V gene's germline CDR1 is MNHEY and CDR2 SVGAGI. The CDR3 runs 15 residues. The germline V and J ends were trimmed by 0 bases and 1 base, with 6 bases remaining between them. CDR3 nucleotide sequence: TGTGCCAGCAGTTACTCCCCCCAAACTAATGAAAAACTGTTTTTT. Translation gives CASSYSPQTNEKLFF.

The J gene is TRBJ2-7, the V gene TRBV5-4; 11 bases are shared with TRBD2. This CDR3 is built from 17 residues. CDR1 is SGHNT and CDR2 is YYREEE in the germline V gene (reference sequence). The J segment lost 5 bases and the V segment lost 0 bases, leaving 10 bases of the junction unmatched. CDR3 amino acids: CASSLDGSGRAWDEQYF. The CDR3 nucleotides read TGTGCCAGCAGCTTGGATGGTAGCGGGAGGGCCTGGGACGAGCAGTACTTC.